The text below deals with one T cell receptor beta chain. Its antigen is still unknown. Qualities for individual bases were not recorded, and no much larger clone is one base off. This specimen belongs to a study of radiation and T cells in renal cell carcinoma (dated by TCRdb to about 2020). For the study in its entirety: Samples came from a clinical trial, in which primary renal cell carcinomas received 15 Gy stereotactic body radiation therapy followed by nephrectomy 4 weeks later. TCR beta sequencing covered some 55 samples in total, comprising some 25 tumors and around 27 peripheral blood samples. Across all 50 or so samples, 4,016,671 unique CDR3 nucleotide sequences, encoding 2.5 million to 3 million unique CDR3 amino acid sequences, were identified. The research as a whole found: In blood, the top tumor clonotypes increased from baseline to 2 weeks after radiation and then shrank by 4 weeks, which suggests a temporary expansion of tumor-resident clones. Tracking of blood repertoire dynamics stopped at approximately four weeks after treatment, with no follow-up past that point. Because pretreatment tumor biopsies were not available, the baseline intratumoral presence of clonotypes could not be determined. With a single-armed trial design, the study had no way to address how radiation dose or scheduling affects the TCR repertoire.

The time point tag for this specimen amounts to: blood 2 weeks post-SBRT. The treatment or condition label here, explained by the study, means: 15 Gy SBRT to primary tumor, nephrectomy 4 weeks later. Serial peripheral blood from radiation-treated patients was sampled at baseline, 2 weeks and 4 weeks after SBRT to track tumor-enriched clonotypes. All patients had renal cell carcinoma with clear cell pathology. The QIAamp DNA Blood Mini Kit (Qiagen) was used to prepare genomic DNA for TCR sequencing. Samples were included in the analyses only if all quality control checks were passed. After removal of 6 bases from V and 5 bases from J, the junction retains 11 bases not matched to a gene. The CDR3 has 15 amino acids, counting the end cysteine and phenylalanine. Just the 45-base CDR3 DNA is kept, in frame starting at base 1. In the germline V gene (reference sequence), CDR1 corresponds to SGHNT and CDR2 to YYREEE.

TCR beta libraries were generated from genomic DNA with the immunoSEQ kit, following the manufacturer's recommendations. For library preparation, a first multiplex PCR was performed with proprietary primers, followed by a second PCR in which unique barcodes were added, and bead cleanups were performed after each round. A positive control reaction and a negative control reaction, both provided in the kit, were run with every batch of samples. The final libraries were assessed on an Agilent 4200 TapeStation D1000 ScreenTape, pooled by volume, and quantified by qPCR. An Illumina NextSeq500 fitted with a MidOutput 150-cycle cartridge performed the sequencing, running 156 Read1 cycles and 15 Index1 cycles with the kit's custom primers. The pooled library was loaded at around 1 pM, and about 20% PhiX control was spiked in. Regarding the original processing steps: Vendor-processed data were analyzed in R, with a clonotype defined as all T cells sharing the same CDR3 nucleotide sequence. In the clone abundance analyses, frequencies were normalized to the 10,000 most abundant clones in each sample. Public T cell clones, which averaged fewer than five per sample, were removed prior to analysis. Tumor-enriched clonotypes and baseline blood-enriched clonotypes were defined as those with an abundance difference of at least 32-fold between compartments. A beta-binomial differential abundance model was used to identify clonotypes that were expanded or contracted between blood time points. The Baroni-Urbani and Buser coefficient was used to measure tumor-blood repertoire similarity, and groups were compared with two-tailed Wilcoxon tests in R. TCRdb's version of the immuneACCESS table is confined to in-frame rearrangements and falls short of the full clone set. An unresolved V gene accounts for under half of the shortfall where checked; the remainder is of unknown origin. The V and J calls and clone size were taken over from that table, and D and trimming were inferred from the DNA. The sample contains 150,000 to 160,000 clones, approximately 86% of them found a single time. The ten largest account for around 13% of the sample.

The rearrangement combines TRBV5-4 with TRBJ2-3; TRBD1 lines up with 8 middle nucleotides. Source: blood, taken from a patient whose treatment included radiotherapy and nephrectomy. The TCR comes from a woman in her fifties or sixties with renal cell carcinoma. In nucleotides, the sequence is TGTGCCAGCACCATATACAGGGGGGCTGGAGATACGCAGTATTTT. It translates as CASTIYRGAGDTQYF.